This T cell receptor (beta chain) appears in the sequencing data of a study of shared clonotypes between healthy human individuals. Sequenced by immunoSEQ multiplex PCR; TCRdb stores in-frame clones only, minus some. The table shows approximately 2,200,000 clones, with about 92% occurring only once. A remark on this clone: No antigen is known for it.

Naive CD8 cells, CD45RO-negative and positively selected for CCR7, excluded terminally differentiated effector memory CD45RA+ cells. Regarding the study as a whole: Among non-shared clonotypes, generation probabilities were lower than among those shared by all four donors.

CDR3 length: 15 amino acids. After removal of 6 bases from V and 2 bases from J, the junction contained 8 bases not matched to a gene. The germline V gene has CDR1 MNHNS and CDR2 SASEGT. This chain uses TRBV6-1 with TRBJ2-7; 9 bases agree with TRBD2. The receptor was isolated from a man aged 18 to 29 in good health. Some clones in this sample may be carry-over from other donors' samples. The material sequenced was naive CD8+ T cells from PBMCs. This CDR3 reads CASRTGLAGPYEQYF. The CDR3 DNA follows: TGTGCCAGCAGAACCGGCCTAGCGGGACCCTACGAGCAGTACTTC.